A single sample is the source of the 24 T cell receptor beta chains below, sequenced in a study of CD8+CD57+ T cells in acquired aplastic anemia. Using genomic DNA as the template, TCR beta VDJ and CDR3 profiling was carried out. TCRdb re-called the reads through MiXCR, storing one row per CDR3 protein. The table has 75,000 to 80,000 distinct CDR3 sequences, about 70% seen once. Patients picked for sequencing had shown CD8+CD57+ cell expansion detected by flow cytometry. Source material: sorted CD4+, CD8+, or CD8+CD57+ T cells (not recorded which) from PBMCs. The source is a human donor with aplastic anemia.

This clonotype has a handful of counts. The chain links TRBV10-3 to TRBJ2-7; no reliable D call. The V gene lost 0 bases and the J gene lost 2 bases, with 5 bases spanning the gap. This CDR3 is built from 13 residues. From germline, CDR1 is ENHRY and CDR2 SYGVKD. The CDR3 bases are TGTGCCATCAGTGAGTCGGTAGCCTACGAGCAGTACTTC. It is translated as CAISESVAYEQYF.

The chain links TRBV29-1 to TRBJ1-2; TRBD1 is a possible D gene (5 bases). This CDR3 spans 14 amino acids. Germline CDR1 and CDR2: SQVTM and ANQGSEA. The ends were cut back, 2 bases at V and 8 bases at J, with 18 bases in the middle. DNA for the CDR3: TGCAGCGTTGAAAGATCAGCCGGGGCGCTGGGCTACACCTTC. Protein sequence: CSVERSAGALGYTF.

This clonotype was seen more than once but under ten times. The chain links TRBV20-1 to TRBJ2-7, with D possibly being TRBD2 (5 bases). Trimming took off 0 bases at V and 3 bases at J, with 15 bases between the two ends. The CDR3 runs to 15 residues. Germline values: CDR1 DFQATT, CDR2 SNEGSKA (reference sequence). CDR3: CSARDLLNGNYEQYF. The CDR3 region has the DNA TGCAGTGCTAGAGATCTCTTGAACGGGAACTACGAGCAGTACTTC.

The chain employs TRBV7-6 and TRBJ2-3; TRBD2 aligns across 11 bases. The germline CDR1 and CDR2 sequences are SGHVS and FNYEAQ. The CDR3 is 16 residues long. The trim removed 4 bases at V and 3 bases at J, leaving 6 bases unmatched. The CDR3 here is CASSSIAGGMTDTQYF. DNA for the CDR3: TGTGCCAGCAGCTCTATAGCGGGAGGGATGACAGATACGCAGTATTTT.

The chain uses TRBV20-1 and TRBJ2-7; D gene uncertain. Trimming removed 6 bases at V and 0 bases at J, with 12 bases between. Germline loops: CDR1 DFQATT, CDR2 SNEGSKA (reference sequence). CDR3 length: 13 amino acids. The CDR3 DNA follows: TGCAGTGCCCTCGCGACTGTCTCCTACGAGCAGTACTTC. Residues: CSALATVSYEQYF.

The chain uses TRBV7-2 and TRBJ2-6; tentative D call: TRBD1 (5 bases). The CDR3 is 17 amino acids. Germline CDR1 is SGHTA and CDR2 is FQGNSA. V lost 0 bases, J lost 2 bases, and 11 bases lay in between. The CDR3 coding sequence is TGTGCCAGCAGCTTAGCAGGGGAAGGGACTGGGGCCAACGTCCTGACTTTC. Translated: CASSLAGEGTGANVLTF.

The chain has TRBV4-1 and TRBJ1-1, with D possibly being TRBD1 (6 bases). Looked up from germline, CDR1 is MGHRA and CDR2 is YSYEKL. With 3 bases removed from V and 7 bases from J, the gap between germline ends came to 12 bases. This CDR3 has 13 amino acids. CDR3 DNA sequence: TGCGCCAGCAGCCACCAGGGGAAGGATGAAGCTTTCTTT. It codes for CASSHQGKDEAFF.

This clonotype appeared a few times. The chain joins TRBV24-1 to TRBJ1-5, with 7 bases identical to TRBD1. The CDR3 contains 14 residues. V trimming: 3 bases; J trimming: 5 bases; junction bases outside the gene matches: 3. CDR1 is KGHDR and CDR2 is SFDVKD in the germline V gene. The CDR3 loop is CATSDQGQHQPQHF. The DNA of the CDR3 is TGTGCCACCAGTGATCAGGGACAGCATCAGCCCCAGCATTTT.

The V and J genes are TRBV15 and TRBJ2-7; no reliable D call. CDR1 and CDR2 (germline): LNHNV, YYDKDF (reference sequence). The length of the CDR3 is 13 residues. V lost 0 bases and J lost 9, with 12 bases in between. In DNA, the CDR3 is TGTGCCACCAGCAGAGATCCCCAGCAAGGGCAGTACTTC. Encoded protein: CATSRDPQQGQYF. The full variable domain, its missing parts supplied by reference TRBV15 and TRBJ2-7, is DAMVIQNPRYQVTQFGKPVTLSCSQTLNHNVMYWYQQKSSQAPKLLFHYYDKDFNNEADTPDNFQSRRPNTSFCFLDIRSPGLGDTAMYLCATSRDPQQGQYFGPGTRLTVT.

This clonotype was picked up a small number of times. This chain links TRBV7-9 with TRBJ2-5, with no clear D. The DNA end lines up better with TRBJ2-3; the J call may be wrong. CDR1 is SEHNR and CDR2 is FQNEAQ in the germline V gene (reference sequence). The CDR3 is 11 amino acids. CDR3 protein: CASSSLETQYF. DNA for the CDR3: TGTGCCAGCAGCTCGCTCGAGACGCAGTATTTT.

J is TRBJ2-1 and V is TRBV15, with D possibly matching TRBD2 (8 bases). The CDR3 length is 16 residues. Germline V lookup: CDR1 LNHNV, CDR2 YYDKDF (reference sequence). Deletions cut 3 bases from V and 0 bases from J, with 12 bases between. The CDR3 loop reads CATSSGRGLSYNEQFF. In DNA, the CDR3 is TGTGCCACCAGCAGCGGGAGGGGGCTCTCCTACAATGAGCAGTTCTTC.

V gene TRBV6-2 or TRBV6-3 combines with J gene TRBJ1-2; D remains ambiguous. Germline CDR1 and CDR2: MNHEY and SVGEGT. CDR3 length: 12 residues. V dropped 8 bases and J dropped 7 bases, with 14 bases sitting between them. The CDR3 DNA reads as TGTGCCAGCGGGGTGGGCGCCTCTGGCTACACCTTC. It translates to CASGVGASGYTF.

The chain carries TRBV10-3 and TRBJ1-1; D not certain. The CDR3 totals 13 residues. Germline loops: CDR1 ENHRY, CDR2 SYGVKD. Deletions cut 5 bases from V and 0 bases from J, with 7 bases between. The CDR3 DNA reads as TGTGCCATCAGTTCGTCGGTGAACACTGAAGCTTTCTTT. This translates into CAISSSVNTEAFF.

The CDR3 nucleotides are TGTGCCACCAGTGCTCAAGGTTGGCCCCAGCATTTT. Translating gives CATSAQGWPQHF. The V call is TRBV24-1, the J call TRBJ1-5; no reliable D call. The CDR3 totals 12 residues. V gave up 5 bases and J gave up 9 bases, with 10 bases separating them. CDR1 is KGHDR, CDR2 SFDVKD, per germline.

The chain combines TRBV7-8 with TRBJ1-1, with 7 bases lining up with TRBD1. Trimming at V came to 10 bases and at J to 4 bases, leaving 9 bases not matched to a gene. Germline CDR1 SGHVS, CDR2 FQNEAQ. The CDR3 loop spans 13 amino acids. The CDR3 sequence: CAITQGRFTEAFF. The DNA of the CDR3 is TGTGCCATAACACAGGGGAGGTTCACTGAAGCTTTCTTT. Supplemented by reference TRBV7-8 and TRBJ1-1, the full variable domain reads GAGVSQSPRYKVAKRGQDVALRCDPISGHVSLFWYQQALGQGPEFLTYFQNEAQLDKSGLPSDRFFAERPEGSVSTLKIQRTQQEDSAVYLCAITQGRFTEAFFGQGTRLTVV.

This CDR3 is CSARLTSSYNSPLHF. In nucleotides, the CDR3 is TGCAGTGCTAGGCTGACTTCCTCCTATAATTCACCCCTCCACTTT. This sequence joins TRBV20-1 and TRBJ1-6; D not resolved. The V gene's germline CDR1 is DFQATT and CDR2 SNEGSKA (reference sequence). The CDR3 length is 15 residues. Trimming left V 3 bases short and J 0 bases short, with 9 bases between.

The rearrangement links TRBV19 to TRBJ2-5; D not certain. V lost 5 bases to trimming and J lost 4 bases, with 11 bases between them. The germline V gene encodes CDR1 LNHDA and CDR2 SQIVND (reference sequence). The CDR3 is made up of 13 amino acids. The CDR3 region has the DNA TGTGCCAGTAGTGGAGTAGCCTTAGAGACCCAGTACTTC. Amino acid sequence: CASSGVALETQYF.

V is TRBV20-1 and J is TRBJ2-4; unclear D gene. Germline CDR1 is DFQATT and CDR2 is SNEGSKA (reference sequence). Trimming took 5 bases from V and 7 from J, leaving 15 bases between them. The CDR3 runs to 13 residues. CDR3 protein: CSAPPPGSNIQYF. Here the CDR3 DNA reads TGCAGTGCTCCTCCTCCGGGCTCGAACATTCAGTACTTC.

The rearrangement uses TRBV2 and TRBJ2-7; D is perhaps TRBD2 (5 bases). Per germline, CDR1 SNHLY and CDR2 FYNNEI. This CDR3 region has 15 residues. V lost 6 bases and J 1 base, leaving 16 bases between the germline ends. The CDR3 sequence is CASSFRRGASYEQYF. CDR3 bases: TGTGCCAGCAGCTTTAGACGGGGAGCTTCCTACGAGCAGTACTTC.

V is TRBV20-1 and J is TRBJ1-5, with TRBD1 matching 7 bases. V dropped 3 bases and J dropped 4; count of bases not matched to a gene: 6. There are 14 residues in the CDR3. Germline assignment: CDR1 DFQATT and CDR2 SNEGSKA (reference sequence). The CDR3 here is CSASPGQPNQPQHF. CDR3 coding DNA: TGCAGTGCTAGCCCGGGACAGCCTAATCAGCCCCAGCATTTT.

The chain has TRBV10-2 and TRBJ2-1; D gene unclear. Germline loops: CDR1 WSHSY, CDR2 SAAADI. Trimming took 6 bases from V and 3 from J, leaving 15 bases between them. The CDR3 is 15 amino acids. The chain's CDR3 is CASSFTRPNYNEQFF. In nucleotides, the CDR3 is TGCGCCAGCAGCTTCACGCGGCCCAACTACAATGAGCAGTTCTTC.

V is TRBV10-3 and J is TRBJ1-1; D is unclear. V lost 0 bases and J lost 5, with 7 bases in between. The germline gives CDR1 ENHRY, CDR2 SYGVKD. The CDR3 is 13 amino acids. As DNA, the CDR3 is TGTGCCATCAGTGAGTCCCGGGGAACTGAAGCTTTCTTT. Residues: CAISESRGTEAFF.

This chain links TRBV7-9 with TRBJ1-2; D possibly corresponds to TRBD1 (6 bases). Germline V gives CDR1 SEHNR, CDR2 FQNEAQ (reference sequence). Trimming removed 3 bases at V and 6 bases at J, with 8 bases between. This CDR3 region has 12 residues. The chain's CDR3 is CASSFNRDGYTF. CDR3 nucleotide sequence: TGTGCCAGCAGCTTCAACAGGGATGGCTACACCTTC.

V and J are TRBV4-3 and TRBJ2-7; a possible D gene is TRBD2 (6 bases). Germline V gene data show CDR1 as LGHNA and CDR2 as YSLEER. CDR3 length equals 15 residues. V was cut by 0 bases and J by 4 bases, with 13 bases left in between. The CDR3 is CASSQDRGDGYEQYF. As DNA, the CDR3 is TGCGCCAGCAGCCAAGATCGCGGGGACGGGTACGAGCAGTACTTC.